These T cell receptor beta chains were read from a single sample in a study of control samples from healthy donors and cancer patients. The data were produced by immunoSEQ multiplex PCR, yet TCRdb's version contains in-frame clones alone and is incomplete. The sample lists roughly 120,000 clones, just over 90% occurring once. The sequencing input was PBMCs. The receptors come from a man between 50 and 59 years old with head and neck cancer. The CDR3 runs from the conserved cysteine through the conserved F or W. The D gene is left open where the match is weak. Clone size is shown for a subset of rows, as once, few, many or a class of expanded clone.

V gene	clone size	CDR3 length	D gene	J gene	CDR3 DNA	CDR3 protein
TRBV19	NA	15	NA	TRBJ2-6	TGTGCCAGTAGACTGACGGAAGTCTATGCCAACGTCCTGACTTTC	CASRLTEVYANVLTF
TRBV15	NA	16	NA	TRBJ2-3	TGTGCCACCAGCAGCCCTCGAGCGGGTTCGGCAGATACGCAGTATTTT	CATSSPRAGSADTQYF
TRBV19	NA	14	NA	TRBJ1-1	TGTGCCAGTTTGGCCGGGCAGAGAGGGACTGAAGCTTTCTTT	CASLAGQRGTEAFF
TRBV30	NA	13	TRBD1	TRBJ1-3	TGTGCCTGGAAGCAGGGGGCTGGAAACACCATATATTTT	CAWKQGAGNTIYF
TRBV6-5	NA	14	NA	TRBJ1-4	TGTGCCAGCAGAGGGGCCGGGGCCGGTGAAAAACTGTTTTTT	CASRGAGAGEKLFF
TRBV5-1	NA	15	NA	TRBJ1-4	TGCGCCAGCAGCTTGGCCGACTCCTTAGGGGGAAAACTGTTTTTT	CASSLADSLGGKLFF
TRBV28	NA	12	NA	TRBJ1-1	TGTGCCACGGGGCAAGTGAACACTGAAGCTTTCTTT	CATGQVNTEAFF
TRBV18	NA	14	NA	TRBJ2-3	TGTGCCAGCCACCCCGGACGCCTCACAGATACGCAGTATTTT	CASHPGRLTDTQYF
TRBV11-2	NA	14	NA	TRBJ2-7	TGTGCCAGCAGCTTAGATCTAGGGTTCAGGGAGCAGTACTTC	CASSLDLGFREQYF
TRBV19	NA	14	NA	TRBJ2-7	TGTGCCAGTAAAGGGGTTGGAGGCTCCTACGAGCAGTACTTC	CASKGVGGSYEQYF
TRBV19	NA	15	TRBD1	TRBJ2-5	TGTGCCAGTAGTAGGGGACAGGGGAGCTCGGAGACCCAGTACTTC	CASSRGQGSSETQYF
TRBV19	NA	13	TRBD1	TRBJ2-7	TGTGCCAATTCGGACAGGGGGAAGAACGAGCAGTACTTC	CANSDRGKNEQYF
TRBV30	NA	17	TRBD1	TRBJ1-5	TGTGCCTGGAGTACCGGGACAGGCTTTCTTAGCAATCAGCCCCAGCATTTT	CAWSTGTGFLSNQPQHF
TRBV9	NA	19	TRBD1	TRBJ1-2	TGTGCCAGCAGCGCCGGATATAGGGGACAGGCTTCCCGTGAATTTGGCTACACCTTC	CASSAGYRGQASREFGYTF
TRBV6-2/TRBV6-3	NA	14	TRBD2	TRBJ2-2	TGTGCCAGCAGTAGCGGACTAGACCACGGGGAGCTGTTTTTT	CASSSGLDHGELFF
TRBV6-5	NA	14	NA	TRBJ1-1	TGTGCCAGCAGTCAGTTCAGGGGAGAGGCTGAAGCTTTCTTT	CASSQFRGEAEAFF
TRBV5-6	NA	11	NA	TRBJ1-1	TGTGCCAGCAGCTTGTATACTGAAGCTTTCTTT	CASSLYTEAFF
TRBV10-3	NA	16	NA	TRBJ1-1	TGTGCCATCAGTGAGTCGGAGGAACAGACGAACACTGAAGCTTTCTTT	CAISESEEQTNTEAFF
TRBV7-2	few	15	NA	TRBJ1-4	TGTGCCAGCAGCGAGTACAAGGGGCTCAGGGAAAAACTGTTTTTT	CASSEYKGLREKLFF
TRBV6-5	few	15	TRBD1	TRBJ2-2	TGTGCCACTCAATCAGGGGGTCAGGACACCGGGGAGCTGTTTTTT	CATQSGGQDTGELFF
TRBV30	NA	14	TRBD1	TRBJ2-1	TGTGCCTGGAGTGGCAGGGGGCAATACAATGAGCAGTTCTTC	CAWSGRGQYNEQFF
TRBV28	NA	14	NA	TRBJ2-3	TGTGCCAGCAGTCAATCCGAGCCGGGGACCACGCAGTATTTT	CASSQSEPGTTQYF
TRBV12-3/TRBV12-4	NA	12	NA	TRBJ2-2	TGTGCCAGCAGTTTGTTAGCGGGGGAGCTGTTTTTT	CASSLLAGELFF
TRBV18	NA	15	NA	TRBJ1-5	TGTGCCAGCTCACCACTTCCAACTTACGATCAGCCCCAGCATTTT	CASSPLPTYDQPQHF
TRBV4-1	NA	17	TRBD1	TRBJ1-2	TGCGCCAGCAGCCAAGTAGGCCAGGGGGCAACTAACTATGGCTACACCTTC	CASSQVGQGATNYGYTF
TRBV6-5	few	14	NA	TRBJ1-6	TGTGCCAGCACCGAGACGGGTGGGTTGTCACCCCTCCACTTT	CASTETGGLSPLHF
TRBV7-9	NA	17	TRBD1	TRBJ1-2	TGTGCCAGCAGCGTTATCGAAACAGGGGGCGCAGACTATGGCTACACCTTC	CASSVIETGGADYGYTF
TRBV5-4	NA	15	NA	TRBJ2-3	TGTGCCAGCAGATCCTCTGCGACGGTGACAGATACGCAGTATTTT	CASRSSATVTDTQYF
TRBV18	once	13	NA	TRBJ1-1	TGTGCCAGCTCACCAGGGACAAAAGGTGAAGCTTTCTTT	CASSPGTKGEAFF
TRBV5-1	NA	15	TRBD2	TRBJ2-3	TGCGCCAGCAGCTCGACTAGCGGGGCCGCAGATACGCAGTATTTT	CASSSTSGAADTQYF
TRBV7-9	NA	17	TRBD1	TRBJ2-7	TGTGCCAGCAGCTTAATCAGGAGGGGCAAGACAGGGGGCGAGCAGTACTTC	CASSLIRRGKTGGEQYF
TRBV4-1	NA	16	NA	TRBJ1-2	TGCGCCAGCAGCCAAGTTGGGCGAGGGACTAACTATGGCTACACCTTC	CASSQVGRGTNYGYTF
TRBV4-3	NA	15	TRBD2	TRBJ2-7	TGCGCCAGCAGCGCTTTAAAGCGGGGACCCTACGAGCAGTACTTC	CASSALKRGPYEQYF
TRBV6-6	NA	13	NA	TRBJ2-2	TGTGCCAGCAGTCCAATGAACACCGGGGAGCTGTTTTTT	CASSPMNTGELFF
TRBV5-1	NA	15	NA	TRBJ2-7	TGCGCCAGCAGCCAAGCAGGGGCGACAATGTACGAGCAGTACTTC	CASSQAGATMYEQYF
TRBV14	once	15	NA	TRBJ2-1	TGTGCCAGCAGCCAAGATTCGGCCCCTCCGAATGAGCAGTTCTTC	CASSQDSAPPNEQFF
TRBV10-3	once	13	NA	TRBJ1-2	TGTGCCATCAGGGCCGACCTGGCCTTTGGCTACACCTTC	CAIRADLAFGYTF
TRBV29-1	once	15	TRBD2	TRBJ2-7	TGCAGCGTTGCTAGCGGGGGGAAAAGCTCCTACGAGCAGTACTTC	CSVASGGKSSYEQYF
TRBV9	NA	18	NA	TRBJ2-3	TGTGCCAGCAGCAGCCGGGCTAATGTACTCACCCTCACAGATACGCAGTATTTT	CASSSRANVLTLTDTQYF
TRBV7-6	NA	12	NA	TRBJ2-7	TGTGCCAGCAGCTTAACTCCCTACGAGCAGTACTTC	CASSLTPYEQYF
TRBV2	NA	15	NA	TRBJ1-5	TGTGCCTCCTCCCCGGAGGGATTCGGCAATCAGCCCCAGCATTTT	CASSPEGFGNQPQHF
TRBV5-8	NA	15	NA	TRBJ2-1	TGTGCCAGCAGCTTGATGGCGTCGGGATACAATGAGCAGTTCTTC	CASSLMASGYNEQFF
TRBV7-2	NA	13	NA	TRBJ1-5	TGTGCCAGCTCCCAAAATGGCAATCAGCCCCAGCATTTT	CASSQNGNQPQHF
TRBV21-1	once	15	NA	TRBJ1-1	TGTGCCAGCAGCAAAGTCGATCAGGAGAACACTGAAGCTTTCTTT	CASSKVDQENTEAFF
TRBV6-5	NA	14	TRBD1	TRBJ1-1	TGTGCCAGCAGGGCCGACAGGGGAGGCACTGAAGCTTTCTTT	CASRADRGGTEAFF
TRBV7-9	once	15	NA	TRBJ1-1	TGTGCCAGCAGCTTAGTGAGAGGGGGTAGCACTGAAGCTTTCTTT	CASSLVRGGSTEAFF
TRBV5-1	NA	18	TRBD2	TRBJ2-5	TGCGCCAGCAGCTTGGCTCGGACTAGCGGGGGCCCGGGAGAGACCCAGTACTTC	CASSLARTSGGPGETQYF